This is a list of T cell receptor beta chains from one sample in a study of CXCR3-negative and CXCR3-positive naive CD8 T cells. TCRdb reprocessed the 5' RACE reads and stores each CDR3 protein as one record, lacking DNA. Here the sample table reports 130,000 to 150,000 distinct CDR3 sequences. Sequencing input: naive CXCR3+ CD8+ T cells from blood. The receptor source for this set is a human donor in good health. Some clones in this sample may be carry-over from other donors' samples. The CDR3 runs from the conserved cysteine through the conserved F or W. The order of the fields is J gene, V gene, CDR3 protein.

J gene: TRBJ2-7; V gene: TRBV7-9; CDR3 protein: CASTNRPSERSSSYEQYF
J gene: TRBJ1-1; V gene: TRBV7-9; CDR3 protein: CASSFVRGENTEAFF
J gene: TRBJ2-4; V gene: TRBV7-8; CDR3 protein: CASSLYRAPAKNIQYF
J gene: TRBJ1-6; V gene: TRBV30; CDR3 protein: CAWRTGSSYNSPLHF
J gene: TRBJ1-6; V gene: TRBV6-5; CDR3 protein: CASSYEGGLYNSPLHF
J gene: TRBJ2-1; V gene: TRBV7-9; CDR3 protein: CASRGQGAVEQFF
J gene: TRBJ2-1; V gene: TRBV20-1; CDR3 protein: CSAGPGLGDEQFF
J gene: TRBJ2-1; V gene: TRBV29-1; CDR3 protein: CSVDDPTGPYNEQFF
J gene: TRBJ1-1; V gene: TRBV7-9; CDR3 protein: CASRKGSAEAFF
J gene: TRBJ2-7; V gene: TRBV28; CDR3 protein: CASSLAGADYEQYF
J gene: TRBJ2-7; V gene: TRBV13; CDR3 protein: CASSLGLAGVDEQYF
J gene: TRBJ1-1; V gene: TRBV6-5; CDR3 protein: CASSYSQRGRRHTEAFF
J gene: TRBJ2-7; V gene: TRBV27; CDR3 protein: CASSLSGLAGYHSYEQYF
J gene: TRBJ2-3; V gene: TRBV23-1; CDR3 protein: CASSIWGRSDTQYF